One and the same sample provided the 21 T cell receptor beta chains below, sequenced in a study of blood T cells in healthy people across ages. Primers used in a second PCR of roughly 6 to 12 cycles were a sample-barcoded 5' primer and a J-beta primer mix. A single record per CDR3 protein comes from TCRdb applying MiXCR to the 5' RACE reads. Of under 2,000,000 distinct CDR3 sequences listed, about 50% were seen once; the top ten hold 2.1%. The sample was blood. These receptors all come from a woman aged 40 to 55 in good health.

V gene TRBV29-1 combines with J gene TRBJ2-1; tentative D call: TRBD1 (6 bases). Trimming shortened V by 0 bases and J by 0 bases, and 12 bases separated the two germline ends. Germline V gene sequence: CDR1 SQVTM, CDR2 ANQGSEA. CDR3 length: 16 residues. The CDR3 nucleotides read TGCAGCGTTGAAGAAATGGACAGCTTCTCCTACAATGAGCAGTTCTTC. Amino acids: CSVEEMDSFSYNEQFF.

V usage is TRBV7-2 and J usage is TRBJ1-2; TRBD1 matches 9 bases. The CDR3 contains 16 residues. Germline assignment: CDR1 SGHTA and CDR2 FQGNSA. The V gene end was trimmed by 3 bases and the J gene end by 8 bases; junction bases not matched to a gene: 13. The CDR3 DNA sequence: TGTGCCAGCAGCTTGGCGGGACAGGGCGTCGCGAGCGGCTACACCTTC. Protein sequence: CASSLAGQGVASGYTF. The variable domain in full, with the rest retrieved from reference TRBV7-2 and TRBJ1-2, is GAGVSQSPSNKVTEKGKDVELRCDPISGHTALYWYRQSLGQGLEFLIYFQGNSAPDKSGLPSDRFSAERTGGSVSTLTIQRTQQEDSAVYLCASSLAGQGVASGYTFGSGTRLTVV.

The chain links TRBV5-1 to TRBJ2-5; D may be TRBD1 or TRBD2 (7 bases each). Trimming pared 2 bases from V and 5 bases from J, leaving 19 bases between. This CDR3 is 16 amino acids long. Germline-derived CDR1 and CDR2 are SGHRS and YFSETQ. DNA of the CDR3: TGCGCCAGCAGCTTTTCCTTTGGGAGGGGGCAGGAGACCCAGTACTTC. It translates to CASSFSFGRGQETQYF.

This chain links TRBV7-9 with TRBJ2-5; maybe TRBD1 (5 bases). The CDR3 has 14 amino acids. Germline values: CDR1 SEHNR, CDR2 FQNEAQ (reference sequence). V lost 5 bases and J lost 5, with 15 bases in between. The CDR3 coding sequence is TGTGCCAGCAGCGGAGAAGTGGGGCGGGAGACCCAGTACTTC. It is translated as CASSGEVGRETQYF.

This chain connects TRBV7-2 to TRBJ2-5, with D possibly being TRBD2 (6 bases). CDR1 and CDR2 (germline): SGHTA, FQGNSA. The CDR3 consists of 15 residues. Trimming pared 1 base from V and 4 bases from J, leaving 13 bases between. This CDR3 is CASSLVRGVGETQYF. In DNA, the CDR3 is TGTGCCAGCAGCTTAGTTCGCGGGGTAGGAGAGACCCAGTACTTC.

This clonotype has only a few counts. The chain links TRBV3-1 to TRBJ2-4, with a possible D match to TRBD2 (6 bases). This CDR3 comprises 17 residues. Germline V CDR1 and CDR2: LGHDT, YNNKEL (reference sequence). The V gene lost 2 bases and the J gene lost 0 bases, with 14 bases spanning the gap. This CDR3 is CASSQRRGELAKNIQYF. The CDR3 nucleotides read TGTGCCAGCAGCCAACGACGCGGGGAACTAGCCAAAAACATTCAGTACTTC.

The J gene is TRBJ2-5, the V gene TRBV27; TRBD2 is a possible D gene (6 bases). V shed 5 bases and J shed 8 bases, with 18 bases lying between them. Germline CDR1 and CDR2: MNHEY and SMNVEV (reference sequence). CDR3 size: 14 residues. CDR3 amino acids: CASSPRGSPRTQYF. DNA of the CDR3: TGTGCCAGCAGTCCCCGGGGGAGCCCGAGAACCCAGTACTTC.

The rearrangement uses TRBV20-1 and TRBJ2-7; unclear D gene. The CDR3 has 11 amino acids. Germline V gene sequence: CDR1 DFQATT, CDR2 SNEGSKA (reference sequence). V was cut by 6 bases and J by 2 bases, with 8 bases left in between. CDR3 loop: CSALLPYEQYF. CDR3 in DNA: TGCAGTGCCCTCCTCCCCTACGAGCAGTACTTC.

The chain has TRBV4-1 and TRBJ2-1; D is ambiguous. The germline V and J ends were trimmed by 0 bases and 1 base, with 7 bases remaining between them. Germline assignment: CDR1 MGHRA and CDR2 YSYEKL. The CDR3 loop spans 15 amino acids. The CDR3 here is CASSQDWNSYNEQFF. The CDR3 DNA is TGCGCCAGCAGCCAAGACTGGAATTCCTACAATGAGCAGTTCTTC.

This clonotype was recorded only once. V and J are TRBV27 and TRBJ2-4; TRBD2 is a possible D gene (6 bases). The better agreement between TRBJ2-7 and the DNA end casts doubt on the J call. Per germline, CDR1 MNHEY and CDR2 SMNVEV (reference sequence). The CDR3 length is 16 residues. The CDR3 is CASSPSLGGVLYEQYF. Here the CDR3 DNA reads TGTGCCAGCAGTCCTTCCCTCGGAGGGGTCTTGTACGAGCAGTACTTC.

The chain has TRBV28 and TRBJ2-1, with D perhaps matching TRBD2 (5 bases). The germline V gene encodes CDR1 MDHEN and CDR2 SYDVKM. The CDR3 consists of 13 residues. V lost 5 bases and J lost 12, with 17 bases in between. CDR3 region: CASSTPAGVVQFF. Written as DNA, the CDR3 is TGTGCCAGCAGTACACCAGCCGGGGTTGTGCAGTTCTTC.

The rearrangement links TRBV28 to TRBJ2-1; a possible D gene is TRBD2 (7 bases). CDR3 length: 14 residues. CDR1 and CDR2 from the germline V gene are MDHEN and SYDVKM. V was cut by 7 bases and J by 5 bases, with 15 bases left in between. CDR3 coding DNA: TGTGCCAGCATCTTGCCGGGGGGCCACAATGAGCAGTTCTTC. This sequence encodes CASILPGGHNEQFF. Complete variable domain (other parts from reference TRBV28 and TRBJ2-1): DVKVTQSSRYLVKRTGEKVFLECVQDMDHENMFWYRQDPGLGLRLIYFSYDVKMKEKGDIPEGYSVSREKKERFSLILESASTNQTSMYLCASILPGGHNEQFFGPGTRLTVL.

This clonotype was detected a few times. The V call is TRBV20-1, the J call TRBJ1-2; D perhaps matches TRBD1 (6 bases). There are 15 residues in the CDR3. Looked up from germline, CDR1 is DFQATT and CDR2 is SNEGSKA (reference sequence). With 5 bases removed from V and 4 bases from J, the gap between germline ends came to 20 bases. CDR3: CSAQTGTQGLYGYTF. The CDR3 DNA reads TGCAGTGCTCAAACCGGGACTCAGGGGCTCTATGGCTACACCTTC.

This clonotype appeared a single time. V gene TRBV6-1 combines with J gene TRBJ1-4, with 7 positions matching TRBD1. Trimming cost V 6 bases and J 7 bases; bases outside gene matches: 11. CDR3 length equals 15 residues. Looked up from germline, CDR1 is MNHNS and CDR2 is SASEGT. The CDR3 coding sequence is TGTGCCAGCAGCACTACAGGGGAGGGTTTTGAAAAACTGTTTTTT. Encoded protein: CASSTTGEGFEKLFF.

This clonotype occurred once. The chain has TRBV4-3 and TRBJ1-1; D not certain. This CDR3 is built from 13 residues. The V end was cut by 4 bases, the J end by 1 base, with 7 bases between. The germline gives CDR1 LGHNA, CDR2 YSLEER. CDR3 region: CASSRNENTEAFF. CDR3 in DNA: TGCGCCAGCAGCCGAAATGAGAACACTGAAGCTTTCTTT.

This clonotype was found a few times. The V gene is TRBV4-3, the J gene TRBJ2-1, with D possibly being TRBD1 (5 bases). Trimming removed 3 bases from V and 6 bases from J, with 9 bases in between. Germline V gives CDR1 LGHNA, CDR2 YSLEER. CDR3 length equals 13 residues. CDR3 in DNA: TGCGCCAGCAGCCATATGGGGCTCAATGAGCAGTTCTTC. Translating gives CASSHMGLNEQFF.

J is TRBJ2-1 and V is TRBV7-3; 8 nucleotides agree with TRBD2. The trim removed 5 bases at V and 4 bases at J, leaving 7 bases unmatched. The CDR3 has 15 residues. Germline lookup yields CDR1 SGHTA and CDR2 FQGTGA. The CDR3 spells CASSQRGGRYNEQFF. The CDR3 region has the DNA TGTGCCAGCAGCCAACGGGGGGGCCGGTACAATGAGCAGTTCTTC.

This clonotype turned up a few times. The CDR3 nucleotides are TGTGCCAGCAGTTCCCGGGTGGGTGGCAACAATGAGCAGTTCTTC. Amino acid sequence: CASSSRVGGNNEQFF. The chain joins TRBV27 to TRBJ2-1; no clear D. Germline values: CDR1 MNHEY, CDR2 SMNVEV (reference sequence). CDR3 length equals 15 residues. V lost 4 bases, J lost 5 bases, and 15 bases lay in between.

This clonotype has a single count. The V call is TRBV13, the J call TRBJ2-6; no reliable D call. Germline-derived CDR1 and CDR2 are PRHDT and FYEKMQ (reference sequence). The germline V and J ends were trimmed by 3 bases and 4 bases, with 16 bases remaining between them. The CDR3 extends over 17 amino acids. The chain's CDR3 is CASSFRPGSYGANVLTF. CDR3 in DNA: TGTGCCAGCAGCTTCCGGCCAGGTTCGTACGGGGCCAACGTCCTGACTTTC.

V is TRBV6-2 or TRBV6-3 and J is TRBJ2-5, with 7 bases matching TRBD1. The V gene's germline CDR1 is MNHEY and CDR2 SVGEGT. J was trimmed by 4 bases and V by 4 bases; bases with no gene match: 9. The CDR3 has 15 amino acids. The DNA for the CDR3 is TGTGCCAGCAGTTCGGGACAGTCCCCATCAGAGACCCAGTACTTC. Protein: CASSSGQSPSETQYF.

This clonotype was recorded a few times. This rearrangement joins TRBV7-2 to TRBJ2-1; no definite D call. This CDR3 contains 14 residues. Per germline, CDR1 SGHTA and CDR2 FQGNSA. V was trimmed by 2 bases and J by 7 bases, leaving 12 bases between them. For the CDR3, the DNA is TGTGCCAGCAGCTTACGCTCAGTCGCGAATGAGCAGTTCTTC. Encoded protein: CASSLRSVANEQFF.